This T cell receptor (beta chain) was documented in a study of blood T cell repertoires in COVID-19. Study-wide context: Spain, Italy and the United States supplied samples that represented acute and convalescent COVID-19.

Data came from immunoSEQ multiplex PCR; TCRdb stores just in-frame clones and leaves some out. The table has roughly 41,000 clones, more than 85% seen once. V shed 5 bases and J shed 0 bases, with 11 bases lying between them. Per the germline V gene, CDR1 is MNHEY and CDR2 is SVGEGT. CDR3 length: 15 residues. Self-reported history from a screening survey and questionnaire set each donor's cohort. Two negative PCRs, clearance, or symptom resolution characterized the recovered Cohort 3 donors. The sequence came from a woman aged 50 to 60 who had recovered from COVID-19. The J gene is TRBJ1-5, the V gene TRBV6-2 or TRBV6-3, with a tentative D call TRBD1 (6 bases). Sequencing was done on a sample of PBMCs or T cells enriched from blood (not recorded which). CDR3 nucleotides: TGTGCCAGCAGTAGGGGACACCCTAGCAATCAGCCCCAGCATTTT. This sequence encodes CASSRGHPSNQPQHF.